Following are 27 T cell receptor beta chains from one sample sequenced in a study of shared clonotypes between healthy human individuals. TCRdb's copy holds only in-frame clones and misses some; the assay was immunoSEQ multiplex PCR. This table has about 960,000 clones, about 80% appearing once. Sequenced: memory CD4+ T cells sorted from blood. Subset reported: CD45RA-negative fraction. Receptors were obtained from a young man in good health.

CDR3 nucleotides: TGTGCCAGCAGCTTTAAGGGGACAGGGGCTGAAAAACTGTTTTTT. It is translated as CASSFKGTGAEKLFF. The V call is TRBV5-4, the J call TRBJ1-4; 10 nucleotides line up with TRBD1. The CDR3 loop spans 15 amino acids. The trim removed 2 bases at V and 7 bases at J, leaving 5 bases unmatched. Per germline, CDR1 SGHNT and CDR2 YYREEE (reference sequence).

As for this clone: At the DNA level, this CDR3 is encoded by other sequences in the same sample as well. This chain links TRBV5-4 with TRBJ2-5, with TRBD2 matching 8 bases. Germline V lookup: CDR1 SGHNT, CDR2 YYREEE (reference sequence). The CDR3 spans 14 residues. The V and J ends lost 3 bases and 4 bases, in that order; junction bases with no gene match: 5. The CDR3 spells CASSSGTSGETQYF. CDR3 nucleotide sequence: TGTGCCAGCAGCTCCGGGACTAGTGGAGAGACCCAGTACTTC.

The gene calls are TRBV20-1 and TRBJ2-1, with D perhaps TRBD2 (5 bases). Germline V lookup: CDR1 DFQATT, CDR2 SNEGSKA (reference sequence). CDR3 length: 11 amino acids. The V end lost 2 bases, the J end lost 13 bases, and 12 bases lay between the germline ends. Here the CDR3 DNA reads TGCAGTGCTAGACTAGCCAATCCTCAGTTCTTC. Protein: CSARLANPQFF.

The gene calls are TRBV2 and TRBJ2-3; unclear D gene. Per the germline V gene, CDR1 is SNHLY and CDR2 is FYNNEI. The V gene lost 6 bases and the J gene lost 4 bases, with 14 bases spanning the gap. This CDR3 spans 14 amino acids. CDR3 residues: CASRGMTFADTQYF. The CDR3 nucleotides are TGTGCCAGCAGGGGCATGACTTTCGCAGATACGCAGTATTTT.

Only a few counts were recorded for this clone. The chain couples TRBV30 to TRBJ1-1; D is unclear. In germline, CDR1 is GTSNPN, CDR2 SVGIG (reference sequence). CDR3 length equals 13 residues. Between the trimmed V and J ends, which lost 4 bases and 4 bases, there was a span of 13 bases. The CDR3 is CAWKDYSFTEAFF. The CDR3 nucleotides read TGTGCCTGGAAGGATTACAGCTTCACTGAAGCTTTCTTT.

This clone was detected ten times or more. The rearrangement joins TRBV5-1 to TRBJ2-1; D might be TRBD1 (5 bases). Looked up from germline, CDR1 is SGHRS and CDR2 is YFSETQ. CDR3 size: 16 residues. Deletions cut 0 bases from V and 0 bases from J, with 10 bases between. CDR3 in DNA: TGCGCCAGCAGCTTGGCCACAGGAAGCTCCTACAATGAGCAGTTCTTC. It specifies CASSLATGSSYNEQFF.

This clone was seen once. The chain carries TRBV5-4 and TRBJ2-5; TRBD1 agrees at 8 bases. This CDR3 region has 14 residues. Germline CDR1 is SGHNT and CDR2 is YYREEE (reference sequence). The V and J ends lost 0 bases and 9 bases, in that order; junction bases with no gene match: 7. CDR3 in amino acids: CASSLEGTGTPQYF. DNA for the CDR3: TGTGCCAGCAGCTTGGAAGGGACAGGAACGCCCCAGTACTTC.

A word on this clone: A much larger clonotype is one base distant, so this may be a read error. J is TRBJ2-3 and V is TRBV11-3; D unclear. Germline V lookup: CDR1 SGHNT, CDR2 YENEEA. Between the trimmed V and J ends, which lost 4 bases and 2 bases, there was a span of 4 bases. The CDR3 length is 12 residues. CDR3 in amino acids: CASSSYTDTQYF. CDR3 nucleotide sequence: TGTGCCAGCAGCTCCTACACAGATACGCAGTATTTT.

DNA for the CDR3: TGTGCCTGGACCTATCCCGGGGGAGTGGGAAACACCATATATTTT. Amino acids: CAWTYPGGVGNTIYF. V is TRBV30 and J is TRBJ1-3, with D tentatively TRBD1 (5 bases). This CDR3 is 15 amino acids long. Trimming took off 4 bases at V and 4 bases at J, with 17 bases between the two ends. Germline-derived CDR1 and CDR2 are GTSNPN and SVGIG (reference sequence).

This clone was detected once. Other DNA sequences in this specimen translate into the identical CDR3. This rearrangement joins TRBV6-1 to TRBJ1-6; D is uncertain. The CDR3 is made up of 14 amino acids. Per the germline V gene, CDR1 is MNHNS and CDR2 is SASEGT. V was trimmed by 8 bases and J by 1 base, leaving 9 bases between them. CDR3 sequence reads: CASVGRSYNSPLHF. In nucleotides, the CDR3 is TGTGCCAGCGTCGGGAGGTCCTATAATTCACCCCTCCACTTT.

This chain links TRBV5-1 with TRBJ2-7, with 7 bases lining up with TRBD1. J gave up 8 bases and V 7 bases, and 6 bases lay outside the gene matches. The CDR3 is 11 residues long. CDR1 and CDR2 from the germline V gene are SGHRS and YFSETQ. The CDR3 DNA is TGCGCCAGCGGCGACAGGGACCAGCAGTACTTC. It yields the protein CASGDRDQQYF.

This clone showed up just once. The genes are TRBV4-3 and TRBJ2-7; TRBD2 matches at 7 bases. Germline V lookup: CDR1 LGHNA, CDR2 YSLEER. The CDR3 has 15 amino acids. The junction had 4 bases not matched to a gene; V was cut back by 0 bases and J by 2 bases. The CDR3 reads CASSQEEAGAYEQYF. The CDR3 coding sequence is TGCGCCAGCAGCCAAGAGGAGGCGGGAGCCTACGAGCAGTACTTC.

V and J are TRBV19 and TRBJ2-1, with D perhaps matching TRBD2 (5 bases). This CDR3 has 12 residues. Trimming took off 3 bases at V and 9 bases at J, with 9 bases between the two ends. Germline values: CDR1 LNHDA, CDR2 SQIVND (reference sequence). CDR3 sequence: CASSIKSGEQFF. CDR3 coding DNA: TGTGCCAGTAGTATTAAAAGCGGTGAGCAGTTCTTC. The full variable domain, rest sourced from reference TRBV19 and TRBJ2-1, is DGGITQSPKYLFRKEGQNVTLSCEQNLNHDAMYWYRQDPGQGLRLIYYSQIVNDFQKGDIAEGYSVSREKKESFPLTVTSAQKNPTAFYLCASSIKSGEQFFGPGTRLTVL.

This chain joins TRBV7-2 and TRBJ2-7; D ambiguous. The CDR3 is 15 amino acids. V lost 5 bases, J lost 2 bases, and 16 bases lay in between. Germline V gene sequence: CDR1 SGHTA, CDR2 FQGNSA. In nucleotides, the CDR3 is TGTGCCAGCAGCGATCGGGCCCCCGGGCCCTACGAGCAGTACTTC. Translation: CASSDRAPGPYEQYF.

A few counts support this clone. The chain couples TRBV30 to TRBJ1-1; no clear D gene. V dropped 0 bases and J dropped 1 base, with 9 bases sitting between them. The CDR3 contains 14 residues. The germline V gene has CDR1 GTSNPN and CDR2 SVGIG (reference sequence). The CDR3 region has the DNA TGTGCCTGGAGTGTCGGACGGGGGAACACTGAAGCTTTCTTT. This translates into CAWSVGRGNTEAFF.

The CDR3 protein is CASSSGNRRTKETQYF. The CDR3 region has the DNA TGTGCCAGCAGTAGCGGCAATAGACGGACAAAAGAGACCCAGTACTTC. V and J are TRBV6-6 and TRBJ2-5; D may correspond to TRBD1 or TRBD2 (5 bases each). The V and J ends lost 5 bases and 3 bases respectively, with 19 bases between them. CDR3 size: 16 residues. Germline CDR1 MNHNY, CDR2 SVGAGI (reference sequence).

On this clone itself: The identical CDR3 is also encoded by other nucleotide sequences in the sample. The CDR3 coding sequence is TGTGCCAGCAGTTATAGAGGGACCGGGGAGCTGTTTTTT. It codes for CASSYRGTGELFF. The gene calls are TRBV6-5 and TRBJ2-2; a weak D match, TRBD2 (5 bases). The CDR3 spans 13 residues. V dropped 3 bases and J dropped 5 bases, with 7 bases sitting between them. Germline CDR1 reads MNHEY; CDR2 reads SVGAGI.

Ten or more counts support this clone. Additional DNA sequences in this sample encode the identical CDR3. The rearrangement joins TRBV7-3 to TRBJ1-1; no reliable D call. Trimming cost V 0 bases and J 2 bases, with 4 bases left between them. The length of the CDR3 is 13 residues. Germline values: CDR1 SGHTA, CDR2 FQGTGA. The CDR3 region is CASSLTENTEAFF. As DNA, the CDR3 is TGTGCCAGCAGCTTAACGGAAAACACTGAAGCTTTCTTT.

This clone turned up a few times. V usage is TRBV2 and J usage is TRBJ2-1; 8 bases are a match to TRBD1. The CDR3 runs 14 residues. Germline-derived CDR1 and CDR2 are SNHLY and FYNNEI. V lost 3 bases, J lost 7 bases, and 5 bases stayed unmatched. The CDR3 coding sequence is TGTGCCAGCAGTGAGGACAGGGCGATAAATGAGCAGTTCTTC. Its translation is CASSEDRAINEQFF.

This clone was picked up a small number of times. The rearrangement joins TRBV6-1 to TRBJ1-5, with 7 bases lining up with TRBD1. J gave up 3 bases and V 8 bases, and 10 bases lay outside the gene matches. The CDR3 has 15 amino acids. The V gene's germline CDR1 is MNHNS and CDR2 SASEGT. The CDR3 loop reads CASESDRANNQPQHF. The CDR3 DNA sequence: TGTGCCAGCGAATCCGACAGGGCCAACAATCAGCCCCAGCATTTT.

The chain uses TRBV5-6 and TRBJ2-5; the D gene is possibly TRBD2 (6 bases). Germline values: CDR1 SGHDT, CDR2 YYEEEE. Trimming shortened V by 3 bases and J by 2 bases, and 17 bases separated the two germline ends. The CDR3 is made up of 16 amino acids. CDR3 region: CASSSQVLARQETQYF. CDR3 DNA sequence: TGTGCCAGCAGCTCCCAAGTCCTAGCGAGACAAGAGACCCAGTACTTC.

As for this clone: Distinct nucleotide sequences in the sample also encode this CDR3. This chain joins TRBV29-1 and TRBJ1-1, with 11 bases lining up with TRBD1. The CDR3 loop spans 12 amino acids. CDR1 is SQVTM and CDR2 is ANQGSEA in the germline V gene. V lost 7 bases and J lost 4; bases outside the gene matches: 2. CDR3 nucleotides: TGCAGCGGTGGGACAGGGGGCACTGAAGCTTTCTTT. Amino acid sequence: CSGGTGGTEAFF.

V usage is TRBV4-1 and J usage is TRBJ2-7; 9 positions agree with TRBD1. Germline V lookup: CDR1 MGHRA, CDR2 YSYEKL. V lost 1 base, J lost 6 bases, and 13 bases stayed unmatched. The CDR3 is 17 residues long. CDR3 in DNA: TGCGCCAGCAGCCAAGTAGGTGGGCGCACAGGGGGCGGCGAGCAGTACTTC. Amino acid sequence: CASSQVGGRTGGGEQYF.

The chain is built from TRBV2 and TRBJ2-2; TRBD2 might be the D (5 bases). V was trimmed by 7 bases and J by 5 bases, leaving 17 bases between them. CDR3 length equals 15 residues. Germline values: CDR1 SNHLY, CDR2 FYNNEI. The chain's CDR3 is CASTPRGQLTGELFF. The CDR3 DNA follows: TGTGCCAGCACCCCGAGAGGGCAGCTTACCGGGGAGCTGTTTTTT.

The rearrangement links TRBV11-3 to TRBJ2-2; D remains unclear. Germline V CDR1 and CDR2: SGHNT, YENEEA. The CDR3 runs to 15 residues. V lost 5 bases and J lost 0, with 10 bases in between. The CDR3 loop reads CASSPAEANTGELFF. The CDR3 DNA reads as TGTGCCAGCAGCCCGGCGGAAGCGAACACCGGGGAGCTGTTTTTT.

The chain has TRBV10-3 and TRBJ2-5, with a tentative D call TRBD1 (6 bases). Per the germline V gene, CDR1 is ENHRY and CDR2 is SYGVKD. The V and J ends lost 3 bases and 5 bases respectively, with 13 bases between them. The CDR3 covers 14 residues. This CDR3 is CAISELGASETQYF. The CDR3 nucleotides read TGTGCCATCAGTGAACTGGGGGCGAGTGAGACCCAGTACTTC.

V and J are TRBV28 and TRBJ1-1; TRBD1 matches at 7 bases. The CDR3 runs 15 residues. Per germline, CDR1 MDHEN and CDR2 SYDVKM. V was clipped by 2 bases and J by 0 bases; unmatched bases: 3. CDR3 amino acids: CASSLRGQLNTEAFF. The CDR3 DNA follows: TGTGCCAGCAGTTTACGGGGACAGCTGAACACTGAAGCTTTCTTT.